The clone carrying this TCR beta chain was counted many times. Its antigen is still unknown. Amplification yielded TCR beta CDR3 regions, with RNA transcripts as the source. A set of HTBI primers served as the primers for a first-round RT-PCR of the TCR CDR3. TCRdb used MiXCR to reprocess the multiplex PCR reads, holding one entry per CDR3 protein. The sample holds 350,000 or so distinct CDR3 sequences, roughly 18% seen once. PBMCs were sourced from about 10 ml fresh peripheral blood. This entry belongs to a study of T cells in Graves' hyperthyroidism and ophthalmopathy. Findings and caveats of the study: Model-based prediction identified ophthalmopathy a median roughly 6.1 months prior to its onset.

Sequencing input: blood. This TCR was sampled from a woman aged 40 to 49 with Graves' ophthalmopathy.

For the CDR3, the DNA is TGCAGTGCTAGAGACTCCGGGCCCCGGGAGACTGAAGCTTTCTTT. Its protein is CSARDSGPRETEAFF. This chain links TRBV20-1 with TRBJ1-1; D remains unclear. CDR3 length: 15 residues. V was cut by 0 bases and J by 5 bases, with 16 bases left in between. The germline V gene encodes CDR1 DFQATT and CDR2 SNEGSKA (reference sequence).